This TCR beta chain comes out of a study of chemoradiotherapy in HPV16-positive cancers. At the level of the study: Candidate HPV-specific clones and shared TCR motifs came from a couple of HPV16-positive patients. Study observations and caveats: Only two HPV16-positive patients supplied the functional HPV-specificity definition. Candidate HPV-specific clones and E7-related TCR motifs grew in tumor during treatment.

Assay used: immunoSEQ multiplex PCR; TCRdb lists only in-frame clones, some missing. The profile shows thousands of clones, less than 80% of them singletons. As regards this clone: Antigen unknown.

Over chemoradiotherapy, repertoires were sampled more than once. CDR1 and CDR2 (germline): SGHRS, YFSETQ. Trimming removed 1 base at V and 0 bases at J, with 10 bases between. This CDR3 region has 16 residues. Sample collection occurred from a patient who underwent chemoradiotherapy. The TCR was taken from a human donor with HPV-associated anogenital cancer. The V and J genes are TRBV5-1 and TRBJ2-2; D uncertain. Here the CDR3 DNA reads TGCGCCAGCAGCTTGTTCGGGCCTACGAACACCGGGGAGCTGTTTTTT. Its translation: CASSLFGPTNTGELFF. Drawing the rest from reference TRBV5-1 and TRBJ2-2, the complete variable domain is KAGVTQTPRYLIKTRGQQVTLSCSPISGHRSVSWYQQTPGQGLQFLFEYFSETQRNKGNFPGRFSGRQFSNSRSEMNVSTLELGDSALYLCASSLFGPTNTGELFFGEGSRLTVL.